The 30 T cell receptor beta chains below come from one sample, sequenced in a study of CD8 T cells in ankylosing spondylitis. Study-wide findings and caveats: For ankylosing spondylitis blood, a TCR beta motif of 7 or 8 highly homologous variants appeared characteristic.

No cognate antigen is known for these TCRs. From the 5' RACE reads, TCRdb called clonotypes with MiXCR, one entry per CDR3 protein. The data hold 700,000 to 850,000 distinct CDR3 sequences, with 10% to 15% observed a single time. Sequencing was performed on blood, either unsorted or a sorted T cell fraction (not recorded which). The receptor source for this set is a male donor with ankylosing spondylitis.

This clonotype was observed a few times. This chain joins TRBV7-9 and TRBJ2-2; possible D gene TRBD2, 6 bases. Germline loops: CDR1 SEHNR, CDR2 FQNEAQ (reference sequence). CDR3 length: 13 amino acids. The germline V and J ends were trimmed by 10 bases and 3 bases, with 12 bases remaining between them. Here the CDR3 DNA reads TGTGCCAACGATCGGGACTACACCGGGGAGCTGTTTTTT. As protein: CANDRDYTGELFF.

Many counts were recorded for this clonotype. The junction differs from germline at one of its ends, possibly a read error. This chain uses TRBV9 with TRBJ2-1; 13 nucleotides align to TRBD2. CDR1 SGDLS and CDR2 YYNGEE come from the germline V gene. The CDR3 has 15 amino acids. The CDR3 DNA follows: TGCGCCAGCAGCGCGGGACTAGCGGGGTACAATGAGCAGTTCTTC. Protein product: CASSAGLAGYNEQFF.

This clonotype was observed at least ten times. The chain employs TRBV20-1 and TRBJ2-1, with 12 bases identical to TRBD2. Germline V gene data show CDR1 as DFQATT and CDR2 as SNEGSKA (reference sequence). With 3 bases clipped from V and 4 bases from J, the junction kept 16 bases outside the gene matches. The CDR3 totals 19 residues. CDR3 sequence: CSASVSGTSGSVGYNEQFF. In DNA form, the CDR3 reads TGCAGTGCTAGCGTATCCGGGACTAGCGGGTCGGTGGGGTACAATGAGCAGTTCTTC.

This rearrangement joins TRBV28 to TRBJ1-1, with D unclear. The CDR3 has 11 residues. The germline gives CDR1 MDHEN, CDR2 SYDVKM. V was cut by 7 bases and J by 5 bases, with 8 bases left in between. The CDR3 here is CASKIVTEAFF. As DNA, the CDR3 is TGTGCCAGCAAAATAGTGACTGAAGCTTTCTTT.

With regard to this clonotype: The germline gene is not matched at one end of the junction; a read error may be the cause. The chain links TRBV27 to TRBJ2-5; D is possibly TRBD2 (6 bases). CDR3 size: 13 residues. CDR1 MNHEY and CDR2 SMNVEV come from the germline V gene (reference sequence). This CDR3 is CGSKGGGVETQYF. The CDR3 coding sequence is TGTGGCAGCAAAGGAGGAGGGGTGGAGACCCAGTACTTC.

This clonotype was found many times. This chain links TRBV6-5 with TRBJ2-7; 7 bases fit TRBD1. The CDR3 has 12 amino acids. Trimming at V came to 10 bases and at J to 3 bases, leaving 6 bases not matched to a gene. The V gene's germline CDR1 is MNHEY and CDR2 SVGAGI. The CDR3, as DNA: TGTGCCACCTCTAGGGACAGCTACGAGCAGTACTTC. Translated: CATSRDSYEQYF.

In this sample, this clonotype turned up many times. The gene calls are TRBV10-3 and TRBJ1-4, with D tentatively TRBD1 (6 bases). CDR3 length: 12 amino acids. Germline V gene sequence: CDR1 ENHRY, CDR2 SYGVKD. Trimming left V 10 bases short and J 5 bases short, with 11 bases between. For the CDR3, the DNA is TGTGCCACCAATACAGGGAATGAAAAACTGTTTTTT. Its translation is CATNTGNEKLFF.

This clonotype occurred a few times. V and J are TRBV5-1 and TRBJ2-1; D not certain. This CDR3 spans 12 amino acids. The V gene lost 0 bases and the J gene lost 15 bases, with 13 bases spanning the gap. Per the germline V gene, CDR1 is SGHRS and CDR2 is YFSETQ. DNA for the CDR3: TGCGCCAGCAGCTTGGTTGGCGGCTTAGGGTTCTTC. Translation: CASSLVGGLGFF. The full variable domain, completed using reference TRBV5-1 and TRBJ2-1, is KAGVTQTPRYLIKTRGQQVTLSCSPISGHRSVSWYQQTPGQGLQFLFEYFSETQRNKGNFPGRFSGRQFSNSRSEMNVSTLELGDSALYLCASSLVGGLGFFGPGTRLTVL.

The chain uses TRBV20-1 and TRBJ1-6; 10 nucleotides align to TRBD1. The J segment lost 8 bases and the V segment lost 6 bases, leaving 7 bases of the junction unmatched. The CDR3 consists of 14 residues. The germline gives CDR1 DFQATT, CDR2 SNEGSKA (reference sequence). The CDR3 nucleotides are TGCAGTGCGGGGACCGGGACAGGGGATTCACCCCTCCACTTT. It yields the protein CSAGTGTGDSPLHF.

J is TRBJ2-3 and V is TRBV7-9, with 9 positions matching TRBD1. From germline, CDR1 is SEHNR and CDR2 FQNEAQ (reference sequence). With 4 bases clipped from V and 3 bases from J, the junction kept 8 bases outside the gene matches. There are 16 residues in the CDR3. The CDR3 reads CASSSLQGAETDTQYF. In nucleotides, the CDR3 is TGTGCCAGCAGCTCGTTACAGGGGGCCGAGACAGATACGCAGTATTTT.

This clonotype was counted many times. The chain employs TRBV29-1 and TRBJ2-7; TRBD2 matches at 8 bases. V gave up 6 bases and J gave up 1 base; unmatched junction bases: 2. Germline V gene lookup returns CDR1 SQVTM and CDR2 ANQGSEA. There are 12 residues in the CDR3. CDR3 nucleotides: TGCAGCGTCGGGGGGGGTTCCTACGAGCAGTACTTC. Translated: CSVGGGSYEQYF.

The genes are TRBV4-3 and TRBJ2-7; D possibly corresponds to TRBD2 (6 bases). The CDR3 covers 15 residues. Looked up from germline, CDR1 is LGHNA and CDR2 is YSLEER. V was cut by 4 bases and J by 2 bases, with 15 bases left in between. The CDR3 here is CASSPGVAGPYEQYF. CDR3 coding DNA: TGCGCCAGCAGCCCCGGGGTGGCGGGACCCTACGAGCAGTACTTC.

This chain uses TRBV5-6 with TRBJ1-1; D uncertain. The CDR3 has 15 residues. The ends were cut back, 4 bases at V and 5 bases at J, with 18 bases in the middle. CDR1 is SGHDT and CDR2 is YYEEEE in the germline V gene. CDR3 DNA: TGTGCCAGCAGCCCACTCGGGAACCGTGGGACTGAAGCTTTCTTT. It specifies CASSPLGNRGTEAFF.

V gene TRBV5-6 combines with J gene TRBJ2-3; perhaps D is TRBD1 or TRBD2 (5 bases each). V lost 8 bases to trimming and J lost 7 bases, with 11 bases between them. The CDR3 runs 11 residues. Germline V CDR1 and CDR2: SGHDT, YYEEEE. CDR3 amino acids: CASVQGHTQYF. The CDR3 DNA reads TGTGCCAGTGTCCAGGGACATACGCAGTATTTT.

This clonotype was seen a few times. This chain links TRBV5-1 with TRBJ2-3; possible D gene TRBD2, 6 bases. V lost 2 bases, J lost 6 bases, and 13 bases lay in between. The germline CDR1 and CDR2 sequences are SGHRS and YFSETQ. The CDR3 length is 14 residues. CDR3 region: CASSLRLASDTQYF. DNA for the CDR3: TGCGCCAGCAGCTTAAGGCTAGCGTCTGATACGCAGTATTTT.

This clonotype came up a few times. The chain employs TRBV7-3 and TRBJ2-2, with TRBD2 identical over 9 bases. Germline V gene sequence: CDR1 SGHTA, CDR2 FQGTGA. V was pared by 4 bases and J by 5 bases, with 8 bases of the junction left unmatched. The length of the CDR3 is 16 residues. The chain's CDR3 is CASSSWSSGATGELFF. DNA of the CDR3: TGTGCCAGCAGCTCCTGGTCTAGCGGGGCTACCGGGGAGCTGTTTTTT.

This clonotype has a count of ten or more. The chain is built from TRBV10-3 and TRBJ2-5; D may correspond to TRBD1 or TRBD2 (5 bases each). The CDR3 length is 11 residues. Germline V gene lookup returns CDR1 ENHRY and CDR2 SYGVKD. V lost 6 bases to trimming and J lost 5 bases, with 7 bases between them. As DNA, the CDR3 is TGTGCCATCAGCTGGGGGGAGACCCAGTACTTC. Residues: CAISWGETQYF.

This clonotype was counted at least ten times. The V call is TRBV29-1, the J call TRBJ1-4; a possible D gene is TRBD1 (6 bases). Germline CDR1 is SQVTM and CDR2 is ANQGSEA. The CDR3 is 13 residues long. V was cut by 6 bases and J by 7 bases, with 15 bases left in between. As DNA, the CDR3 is TGCAGCGTCCCCGGCAGAGGGGGTGAAAAACTGTTTTTT. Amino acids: CSVPGRGGEKLFF.

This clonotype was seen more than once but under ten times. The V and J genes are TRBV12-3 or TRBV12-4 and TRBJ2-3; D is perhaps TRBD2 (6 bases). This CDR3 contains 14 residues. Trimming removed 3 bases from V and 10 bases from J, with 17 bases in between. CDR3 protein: CASSFWDSVLAQYF. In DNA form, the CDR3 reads TGTGCCAGCAGTTTCTGGGACTCTGTGCTAGCGCAGTATTTT.

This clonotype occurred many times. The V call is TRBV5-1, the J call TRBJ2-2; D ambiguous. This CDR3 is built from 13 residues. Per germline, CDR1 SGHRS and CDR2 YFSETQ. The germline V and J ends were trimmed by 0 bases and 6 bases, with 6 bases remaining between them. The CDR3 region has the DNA TGCGCCAGCAGCTTGGGAACCCCCGGGGAGCTGTTTTTT. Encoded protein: CASSLGTPGELFF.

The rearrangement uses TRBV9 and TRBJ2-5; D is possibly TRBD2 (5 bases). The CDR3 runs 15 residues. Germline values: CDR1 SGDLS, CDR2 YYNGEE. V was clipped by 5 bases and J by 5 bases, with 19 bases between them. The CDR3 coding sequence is TGTGCCAGCAGTCTCCCGGGTTCCTGGGAGGAGACCCAGTACTTC. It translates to CASSLPGSWEETQYF.

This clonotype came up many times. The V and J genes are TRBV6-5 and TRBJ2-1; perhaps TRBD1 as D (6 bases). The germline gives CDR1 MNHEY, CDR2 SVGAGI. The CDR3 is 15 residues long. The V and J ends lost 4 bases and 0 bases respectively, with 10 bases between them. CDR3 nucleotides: TGTGCCAGCAGTTTCGACAGGATCTCCTACAATGAGCAGTTCTTC. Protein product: CASSFDRISYNEQFF.

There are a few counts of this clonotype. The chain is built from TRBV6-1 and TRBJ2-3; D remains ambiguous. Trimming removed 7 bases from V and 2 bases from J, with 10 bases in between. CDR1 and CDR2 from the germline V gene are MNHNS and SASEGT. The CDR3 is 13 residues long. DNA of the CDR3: TGTGCCAGCAACGACGCCTACACAGATACGCAGTATTTT. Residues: CASNDAYTDTQYF.

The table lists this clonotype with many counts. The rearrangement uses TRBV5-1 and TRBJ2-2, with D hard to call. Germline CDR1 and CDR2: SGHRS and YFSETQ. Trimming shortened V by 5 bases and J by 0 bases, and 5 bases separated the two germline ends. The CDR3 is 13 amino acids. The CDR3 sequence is CASSVSNTGELFF. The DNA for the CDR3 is TGCGCCAGCAGTGTCTCGAACACCGGGGAGCTGTTTTTT.

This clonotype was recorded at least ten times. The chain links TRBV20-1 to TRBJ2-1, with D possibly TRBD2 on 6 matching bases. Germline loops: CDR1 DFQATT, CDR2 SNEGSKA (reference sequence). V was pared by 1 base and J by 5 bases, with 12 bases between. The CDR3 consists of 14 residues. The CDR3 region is CSARVGLQDNEQFF. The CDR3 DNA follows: TGCAGTGCTAGAGTGGGACTGCAAGACAATGAGCAGTTCTTC.

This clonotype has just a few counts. CDR3 DNA: TGCAGTGCTAGGGAGAGACCCTGGGACGGGGAGCTGTTTTTT. This encodes CSARERPWDGELFF. This chain connects TRBV20-1 to TRBJ2-2, with unresolved D. The CDR3 is made up of 14 amino acids. Germline V gene lookup returns CDR1 DFQATT and CDR2 SNEGSKA (reference sequence). Trimming pared 3 bases from V and 7 bases from J, leaving 15 bases between.

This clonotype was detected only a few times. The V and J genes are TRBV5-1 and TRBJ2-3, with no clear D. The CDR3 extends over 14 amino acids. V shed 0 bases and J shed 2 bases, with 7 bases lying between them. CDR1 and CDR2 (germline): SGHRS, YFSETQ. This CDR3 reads CASSLAKITDTQYF. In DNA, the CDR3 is TGCGCCAGCAGCTTGGCCAAGATCACAGATACGCAGTATTTT.

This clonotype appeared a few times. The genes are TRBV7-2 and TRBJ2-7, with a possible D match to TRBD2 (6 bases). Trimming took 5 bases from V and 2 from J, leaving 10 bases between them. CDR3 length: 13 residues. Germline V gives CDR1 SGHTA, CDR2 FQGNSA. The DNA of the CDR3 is TGTGCCAGCAGCCGGGACTTTGCCTACGAGCAGTACTTC. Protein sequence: CASSRDFAYEQYF. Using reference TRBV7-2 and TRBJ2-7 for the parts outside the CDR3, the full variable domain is GAGVSQSPSNKVTEKGKDVELRCDPISGHTALYWYRQSLGQGLEFLIYFQGNSAPDKSGLPSDRFSAERTGGSVSTLTIQRTQQEDSAVYLCASSRDFAYEQYFGPGTRLTVT.

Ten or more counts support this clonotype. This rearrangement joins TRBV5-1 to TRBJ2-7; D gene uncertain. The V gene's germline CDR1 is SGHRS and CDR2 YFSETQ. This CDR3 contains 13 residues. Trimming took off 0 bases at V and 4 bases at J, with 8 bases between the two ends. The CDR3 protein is CASSLDHFYEQYF. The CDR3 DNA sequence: TGCGCCAGCAGCTTGGACCATTTTTACGAGCAGTACTTC.

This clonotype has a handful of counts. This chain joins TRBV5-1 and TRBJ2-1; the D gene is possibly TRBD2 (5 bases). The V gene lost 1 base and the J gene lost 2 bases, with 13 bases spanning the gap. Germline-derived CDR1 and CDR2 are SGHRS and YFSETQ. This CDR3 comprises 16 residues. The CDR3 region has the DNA TGCGCCAGCAGCTTGACTCCGGGAATAGCCTACAATGAGCAGTTCTTC. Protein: CASSLTPGIAYNEQFF.